The TCR beta chain described here comes from a study of blood T cells in healthy people across ages. Sample-barcoded 5' priming and a J-beta primer mix drove a second PCR of roughly 7 to 11 cycles. One entry per CDR3 protein, called by TCRdb with MiXCR from the 5' RACE reads. The data show 1.5 million to 2 million distinct CDR3 sequences, over 25% seen once. The table lists this clonotype with a few counts. This clonotype originated in a woman younger than 45 in good health. Sequencing used blood.

In nucleotides, the CDR3 is TGCGCCAGCAGCCAAGATTCGACGGTCGTGGATTCACCCCTCCACTTT. It translates to CASSQDSTVVDSPLHF. V is TRBV4-1 and J is TRBJ1-6; D not certain. The CDR3 runs to 16 residues. In germline, CDR1 is MGHRA, CDR2 YSYEKL. Deletions cut 0 bases from V and 8 bases from J, with 14 bases between.